The 9 T cell receptor beta chains in this list originate from one sample, sequenced in a study of blood T cells in healthy people across ages. Through a sample-barcoded 5' primer and a J-beta primer mix, a second PCR was run for about 6 to 11 cycles. TCRdb re-analysed the 5' RACE reads in MiXCR, keeping a single row per CDR3 protein. The repertoire consists of hundreds of thousands of distinct CDR3 sequences, with 62% occurring once and the leading ten covering roughly 26%. The sample taken for sequencing was blood. These receptors were obtained from a man younger than 45 in good health.

The chain employs TRBV7-9 and TRBJ2-3, with D tentatively TRBD1 or TRBD2 (5 bases each). CDR3 length: 14 amino acids. Trimming removed 2 bases from V and 5 bases from J, with 11 bases in between. Germline V lookup: CDR1 SEHNR, CDR2 FQNEAQ (reference sequence). The CDR3 nucleotides are TGTGCCAGCAGCTTATGGGATGGGGGAGATACGCAGTATTTT. It specifies CASSLWDGGDTQYF.

In DNA, the CDR3 is TGTGCCAGCAGCTGGGACAGCCAGGGGCACCCCCAGCATTTT. It encodes CASSWDSQGHPQHF. This chain uses TRBV5-5 with TRBJ1-5, with 7 bases that match TRBD1. CDR1 is SGHKS and CDR2 is YYEKEE in the germline V gene (reference sequence). This CDR3 has 14 residues. V was clipped by 3 bases and J by 10 bases; unmatched bases: 10.

The chain is built from TRBV11-1 and TRBJ2-5; D may be TRBD1 (6 bases). The CDR3 sequence is 14 residues long. Between the trimmed V and J ends, which lost 4 bases and 5 bases, there was a span of 14 bases. In germline, CDR1 is SGHAT, CDR2 FQDESV (reference sequence). Here the CDR3 reads CASSYPQGGETQYF. The CDR3 DNA sequence: TGTGCCAGCAGCTATCCACAGGGTGGTGAGACCCAGTACTTC.

A few counts support this clonotype. This chain connects TRBV6-2 or TRBV6-3 to TRBJ2-1; 7 bases line up with TRBD1. CDR1 and CDR2 (germline): MNHEY, SVGEGT. CDR3 size: 13 residues. V trimming: 2 bases; J trimming: 8 bases; junction bases outside the gene matches: 3. In DNA, the CDR3 is TGTGCCAGCAGTTACAGGGGGCGCGATGAGCAGTTCTTC. Translating gives CASSYRGRDEQFF.

This clonotype was counted only a few times. An end of the junction does not agree with germline; a read error may underlie this. J is TRBJ2-7 and V is TRBV4-3, with 7 bases identical to TRBD1. The CDR3 is 14 residues long. Germline lookup yields CDR1 LGHNA and CDR2 YSLEER. The CDR3 DNA reads TGTGCCAGCAGCCCTCGGGACAGCGCCTACGAGCAGTACTTC. It translates to CASSPRDSAYEQYF.

This clonotype was detected only once. The chain employs TRBV20-1 and TRBJ2-1, with 8 bases that match TRBD2. The germline gives CDR1 DFQATT, CDR2 SNEGSKA (reference sequence). The CDR3 has 15 residues. V was pared by 0 bases and J by 7 bases, with 8 bases of the junction left unmatched. The CDR3 is CSARDPGGAGNEQFF. In DNA, the CDR3 is TGCAGTGCTAGAGATCCCGGGGGGGCCGGGAATGAGCAGTTCTTC.

This chain joins TRBV7-8 and TRBJ2-5; TRBD2 is a possible D gene (7 bases). The tail of the sequence fits TRBJ2-7 better, so the J call may be wrong. Germline-derived CDR1 and CDR2 are SGHVS and FQNEAQ. The CDR3 has 16 amino acids. In DNA, the CDR3 is TGTGCCAGCAGCCTCGGGGGGCTTGGGAGGGCGTGCGAGCAGTACTTC. The encoded protein is CASSLGGLGRACEQYF.

The CDR3 nucleotides are TGTGCCAGCACCCCGGACAGGTTTCAGCCCCAGCATTTT. It codes for CASTPDRFQPQHF. This chain joins TRBV2 and TRBJ1-5, with TRBD1 matching 7 bases. The CDR3 runs to 13 residues. The V and J ends lost 7 bases and 6 bases, in that order; junction bases with no gene match: 6. Germline CDR1 SNHLY, CDR2 FYNNEI.

The chain links TRBV12-3 or TRBV12-4 to TRBJ1-4, with D possibly matching TRBD1 (5 bases). V was cut by 1 base and J by 12 bases, with 18 bases left in between. The CDR3 totals 15 residues. CDR3 nucleotides: TGTGCCAGCAGTTTAGAACAGGCTCCAATGGCGGAACTGTTTTTT. Translated: CASSLEQAPMAELFF.